This TCR beta chain originates from a study of cytomegalovirus exposure and HLA in healthy donors. Study in general: Researchers previously reported finding roughly 120 million unique TCR beta sequences from approximately 190 million T cells. Notes on the study in general: Later examination showed HLA-associated TCR beta chains had greater clonal expansion than equally common others. Information on immune exposure was restricted to one variable (CMV serostatus).

The trim removed 2 bases at V and 1 base at J, leaving 2 bases unmatched. The CDR3 spans 15 residues. The germline CDR1 and CDR2 sequences are SGHRS and YFSETQ. Comments on this clone: Its specificity is not known.

Primers: 60 Vbeta forward and 13 Jbeta reverse. Sequencing used immunoSEQ multiplex PCR; TCRdb keeps in-frame clones, though not all of them. This repertoire includes about 50,000 clones. Source material: PBMCs. The TCR comes from a woman between 55 and 75 years old in good health and CMV-seropositive. This sequence joins TRBV5-1 and TRBJ2-5; 10 positions agree with TRBD2. The CDR3 loop is CASSLAGGFQETQYF. The CDR3 DNA is TGCGCCAGCAGCTTAGCGGGAGGGTTCCAAGAGACCCAGTACTTC.